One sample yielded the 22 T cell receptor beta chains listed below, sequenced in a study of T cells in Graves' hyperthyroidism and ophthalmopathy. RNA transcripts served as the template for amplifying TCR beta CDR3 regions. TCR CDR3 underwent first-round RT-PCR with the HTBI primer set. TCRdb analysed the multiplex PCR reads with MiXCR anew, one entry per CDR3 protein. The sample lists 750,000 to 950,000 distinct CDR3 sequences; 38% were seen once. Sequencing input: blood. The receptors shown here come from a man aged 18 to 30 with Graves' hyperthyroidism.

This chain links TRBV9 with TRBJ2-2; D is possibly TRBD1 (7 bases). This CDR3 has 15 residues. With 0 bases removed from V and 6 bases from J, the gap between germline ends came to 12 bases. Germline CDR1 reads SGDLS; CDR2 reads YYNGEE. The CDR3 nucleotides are TGTGCCAGCAGCGTAGGAGGAGGGGGCCCCGGGGAGCTGTTTTTT. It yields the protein CASSVGGGGPGELFF.

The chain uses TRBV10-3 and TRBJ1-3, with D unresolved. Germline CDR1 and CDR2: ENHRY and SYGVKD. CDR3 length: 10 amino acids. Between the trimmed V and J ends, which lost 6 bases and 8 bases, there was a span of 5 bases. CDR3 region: CAIREDTIYF. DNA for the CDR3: TGTGCCATCAGAGAGGACACCATATATTTT.

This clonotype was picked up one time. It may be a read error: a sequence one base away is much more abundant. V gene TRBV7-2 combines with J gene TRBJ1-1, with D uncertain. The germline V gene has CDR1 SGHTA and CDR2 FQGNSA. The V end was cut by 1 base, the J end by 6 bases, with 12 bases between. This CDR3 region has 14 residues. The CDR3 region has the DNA TGTGCCAGCAGCTTAGTAGGGATGTACGCTGAAGCTTTCTTT. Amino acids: CASSLVGMYAEAFF.

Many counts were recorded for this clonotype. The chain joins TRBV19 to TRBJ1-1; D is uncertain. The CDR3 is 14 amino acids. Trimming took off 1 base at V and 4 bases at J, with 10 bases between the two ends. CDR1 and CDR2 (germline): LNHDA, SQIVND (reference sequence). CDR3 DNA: TGTGCCAGTAGTATAGGGGGTTACGGCACTGAAGCTTTCTTT. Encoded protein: CASSIGGYGTEAFF.

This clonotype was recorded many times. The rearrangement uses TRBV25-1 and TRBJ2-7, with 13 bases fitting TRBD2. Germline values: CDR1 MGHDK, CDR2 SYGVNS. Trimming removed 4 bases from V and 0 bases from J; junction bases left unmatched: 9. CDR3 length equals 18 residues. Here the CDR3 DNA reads TGTGCCAGCAGTGTCCGAAAGGGACTAGCGGGAAACTCCTACGAGCAGTACTTC. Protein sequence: CASSVRKGLAGNSYEQYF.

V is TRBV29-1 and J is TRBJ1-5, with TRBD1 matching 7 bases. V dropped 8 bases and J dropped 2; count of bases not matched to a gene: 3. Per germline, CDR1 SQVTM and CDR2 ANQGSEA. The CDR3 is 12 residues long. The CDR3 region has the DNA TGCAGCTCAGGACAGGGCAATCAGCCCCAGCATTTT. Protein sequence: CSSGQGNQPQHF.

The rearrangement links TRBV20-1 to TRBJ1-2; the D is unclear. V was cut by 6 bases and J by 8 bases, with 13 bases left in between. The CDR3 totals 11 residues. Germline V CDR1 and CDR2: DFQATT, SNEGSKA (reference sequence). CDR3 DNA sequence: TGCAGTGCCATCGCCCGGCGAGGCTACACCTTC. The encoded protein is CSAIARRGYTF.

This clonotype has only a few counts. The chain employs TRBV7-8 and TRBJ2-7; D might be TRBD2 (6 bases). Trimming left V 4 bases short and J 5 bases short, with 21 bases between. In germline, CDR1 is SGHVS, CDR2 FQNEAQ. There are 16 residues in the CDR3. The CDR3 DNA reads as TGTGCCAGCAGCTCCTGGGGTGGGACTCAGGGCGACGAGCAGTACTTC. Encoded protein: CASSSWGGTQGDEQYF.

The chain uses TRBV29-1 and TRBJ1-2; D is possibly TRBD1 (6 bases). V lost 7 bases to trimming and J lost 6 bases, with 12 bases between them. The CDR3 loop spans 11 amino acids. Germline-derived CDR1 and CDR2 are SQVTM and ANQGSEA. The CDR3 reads CSAYRDNGYTF. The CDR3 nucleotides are TGCAGCGCTTACCGGGACAATGGCTACACCTTC.

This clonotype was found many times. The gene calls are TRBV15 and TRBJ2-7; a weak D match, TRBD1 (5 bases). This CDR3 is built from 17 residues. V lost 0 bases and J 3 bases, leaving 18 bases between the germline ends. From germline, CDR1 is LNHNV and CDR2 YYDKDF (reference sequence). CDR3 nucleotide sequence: TGTGCCACCAGCAGAGATCGGGCAGGGATGGGTAACTACGAGCAGTACTTC. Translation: CATSRDRAGMGNYEQYF. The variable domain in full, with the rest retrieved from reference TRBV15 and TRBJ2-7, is DAMVIQNPRYQVTQFGKPVTLSCSQTLNHNVMYWYQQKSSQAPKLLFHYYDKDFNNEADTPDNFQSRRPNTSFCFLDIRSPGLGDTAMYLCATSRDRAGMGNYEQYFGPGTRLTVT.

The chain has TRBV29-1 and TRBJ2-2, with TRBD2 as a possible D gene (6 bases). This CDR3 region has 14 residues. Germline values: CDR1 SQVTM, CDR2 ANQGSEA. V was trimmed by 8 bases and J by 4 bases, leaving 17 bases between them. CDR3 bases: TGCAGCATCACGGGACTTTCTCTCACCGGGGAGCTGTTTTTT. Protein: CSITGLSLTGELFF.

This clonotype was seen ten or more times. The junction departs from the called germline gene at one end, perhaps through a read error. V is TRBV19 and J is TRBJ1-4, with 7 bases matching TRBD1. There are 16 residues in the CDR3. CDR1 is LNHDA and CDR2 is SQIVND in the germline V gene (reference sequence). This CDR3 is CASSTPSSGGWEKLFF. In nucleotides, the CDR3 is TGTGCCAGCAGTACGCCTTCATCAGGGGGATGGGAAAAACTGTTTTTT. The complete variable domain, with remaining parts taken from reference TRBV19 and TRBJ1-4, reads DGGITQSPKYLFRKEGQNVTLSCEQNLNHDAMYWYRQDPGQGLRLIYYSQIVNDFQKGDIAEGYSVSREKKESFPLTVTSAQKNPTAFYLCASSTPSSGGWEKLFFGSGTQLSVL.

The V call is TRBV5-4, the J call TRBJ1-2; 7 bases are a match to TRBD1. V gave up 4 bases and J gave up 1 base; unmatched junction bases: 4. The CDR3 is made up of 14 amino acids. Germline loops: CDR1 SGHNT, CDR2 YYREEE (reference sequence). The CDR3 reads CASSGQDFNYGYTF. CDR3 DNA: TGTGCCAGCAGCGGACAGGATTTTAACTATGGCTACACCTTC.

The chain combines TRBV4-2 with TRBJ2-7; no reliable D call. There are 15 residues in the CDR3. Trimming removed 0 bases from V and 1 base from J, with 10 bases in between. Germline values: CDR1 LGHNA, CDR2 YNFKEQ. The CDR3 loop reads CASSQELTASYEQYF. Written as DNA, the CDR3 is TGTGCCAGCAGCCAAGAGCTGACGGCTTCCTACGAGCAGTACTTC.

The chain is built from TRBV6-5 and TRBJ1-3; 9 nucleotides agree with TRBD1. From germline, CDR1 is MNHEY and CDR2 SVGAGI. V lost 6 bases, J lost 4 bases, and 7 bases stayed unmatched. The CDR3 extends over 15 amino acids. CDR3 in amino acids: CASSYNRGRGNTIYF. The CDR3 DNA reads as TGTGCCAGCAGCTATAACAGGGGGCGAGGAAACACCATATATTTT.

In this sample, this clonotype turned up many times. CDR3 in amino acids: CATSRDRLQSQPQHF. As DNA, the CDR3 is TGTGCCACCAGCAGAGACCGGCTTCAGAGTCAGCCCCAGCATTTT. The V and J genes are TRBV15 and TRBJ1-5, with unresolved D. V was cut by 0 bases and J by 6 bases, with 12 bases left in between. Germline assignment: CDR1 LNHNV and CDR2 YYDKDF (reference sequence). The CDR3 covers 15 residues.

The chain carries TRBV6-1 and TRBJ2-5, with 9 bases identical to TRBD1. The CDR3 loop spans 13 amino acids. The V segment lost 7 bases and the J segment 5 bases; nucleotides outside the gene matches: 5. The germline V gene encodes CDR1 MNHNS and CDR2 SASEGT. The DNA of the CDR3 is TGTGCCAGCACGGACAGGGGATGGGAGACCCAGTACTTC. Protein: CASTDRGWETQYF.

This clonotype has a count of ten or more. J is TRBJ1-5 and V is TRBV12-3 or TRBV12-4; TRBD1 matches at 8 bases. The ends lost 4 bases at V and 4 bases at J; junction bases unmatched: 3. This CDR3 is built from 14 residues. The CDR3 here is CASSSTGANQPQHF. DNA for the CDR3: TGTGCCAGCAGTTCGACAGGGGCTAATCAGCCCCAGCATTTT.

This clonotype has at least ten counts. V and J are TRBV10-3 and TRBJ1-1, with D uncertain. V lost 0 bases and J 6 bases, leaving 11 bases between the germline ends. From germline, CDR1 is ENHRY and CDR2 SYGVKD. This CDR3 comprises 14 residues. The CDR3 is CAISESFVAPEAFF. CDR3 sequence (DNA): TGTGCCATCAGTGAGTCGTTTGTAGCCCCTGAAGCTTTCTTT.

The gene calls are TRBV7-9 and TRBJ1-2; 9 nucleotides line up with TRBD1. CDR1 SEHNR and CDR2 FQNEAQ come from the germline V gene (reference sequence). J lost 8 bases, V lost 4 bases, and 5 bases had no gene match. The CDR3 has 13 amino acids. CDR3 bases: TGTGCCAGCAGCTACCCAGGGACAGGGGGCTACACCTTC. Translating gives CASSYPGTGGYTF. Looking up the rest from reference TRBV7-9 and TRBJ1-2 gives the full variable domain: DTGVSQNPRHKITKRGQNVTFRCDPISEHNRLYWYRQTLGQGPEFLTYFQNEAQLEKSRLLSDRFSAERPKGSFSTLEIQRTEQGDSAMYLCASSYPGTGGYTFGSGTRLTVV.

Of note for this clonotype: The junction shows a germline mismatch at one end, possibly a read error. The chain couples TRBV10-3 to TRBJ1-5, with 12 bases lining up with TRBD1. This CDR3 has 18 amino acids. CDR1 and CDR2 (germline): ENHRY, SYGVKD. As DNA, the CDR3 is TGTGCCAGCAGTGCACCGGGACAGGGGGCGATTAGCAATCAGCCCCAGCATTTT. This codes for CASSAPGQGAISNQPQHF.

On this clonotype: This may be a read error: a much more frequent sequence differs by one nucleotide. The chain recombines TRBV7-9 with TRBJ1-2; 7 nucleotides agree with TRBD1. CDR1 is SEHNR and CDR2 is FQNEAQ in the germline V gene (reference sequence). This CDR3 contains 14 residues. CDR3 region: CASSLAERGLGYAF. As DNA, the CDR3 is TGTGCCAGCAGCTTAGCGGAAAGGGGGCTTGGCTACGCCTTC.